A single sample gave rise to the 19 T cell receptor beta chains below, sequenced in a study of blood T cell repertoires in COVID-19. Sequenced by immunoSEQ multiplex PCR; TCRdb stores in-frame clones only, minus some. Counted here are 95,000 to 110,000 clones, over 65% occurring once; the ten biggest clones make up 26%. Input material: peripheral blood. These receptors all stem from a man between 60 and 75 years old with acute or convalescent COVID-19.

The chain recombines TRBV7-2 with TRBJ1-4; D gene ambiguous. CDR1 and CDR2 (germline): SGHTA, FQGNSA. The ends were cut back, 5 bases at V and 7 bases at J, with 14 bases in the middle. The CDR3 runs 14 residues. CDR3 loop: CASSAAPRGEKLFF. CDR3 DNA: TGTGCCAGCAGCGCAGCTCCACGGGGTGAAAAACTGTTTTTT.

This chain links TRBV29-1 with TRBJ1-1; the D gene is possibly TRBD1 (5 bases). The V gene's germline CDR1 is SQVTM and CDR2 ANQGSEA. CDR3 length equals 15 residues. Trimming pared 1 base from V and 0 bases from J, leaving 12 bases between. The CDR3 nucleotides are TGCAGCGTTGAAGGTGGGAGGGACTTGAACACTGAAGCTTTCTTT. Its protein product is CSVEGGRDLNTEAFF.

This chain uses TRBV6-1 with TRBJ1-1, with a weak D call TRBD1 (5 bases). The V gene lost 2 bases and the J gene lost 6 bases, with 13 bases spanning the gap. The CDR3 length is 14 residues. Germline values: CDR1 MNHNS, CDR2 SASEGT. As DNA, the CDR3 is TGTGCCAGCAGTGAAATCTGGGGGGACCCTGAAGCTTTCTTT. Protein: CASSEIWGDPEAFF.

The J gene is TRBJ2-1, the V gene TRBV28; 7 bases agree with TRBD2. Germline loops: CDR1 MDHEN, CDR2 SYDVKM. CDR3 length equals 15 residues. Unmatched junction bases numbered 12, after V lost 5 bases and J lost 8 bases. In DNA form, the CDR3 reads TGTGCCAGCAGTATGGCCGGGACTAAAAACGATGAGCAGTTCTTC. It yields the protein CASSMAGTKNDEQFF. The full variable domain, in which reference TRBV28 and TRBJ2-1 provide the parts outside the CDR3, is DVKVTQSSRYLVKRTGEKVFLECVQDMDHENMFWYRQDPGLGLRLIYFSYDVKMKEKGDIPEGYSVSREKKERFSLILESASTNQTSMYLCASSMAGTKNDEQFFGPGTRLTVL.

The genes are TRBV5-1 and TRBJ1-4, with D unresolved. The V end lost 0 bases, the J end lost 4 bases, and 4 bases lay between the germline ends. Germline CDR1 SGHRS, CDR2 YFSETQ. The length of the CDR3 is 13 residues. For the CDR3, the DNA is TGCGCCAGCAGCTTGGGCGGTAATGAAAAACTGTTTTTT. It yields the protein CASSLGGNEKLFF.

This chain uses TRBV3-1 (or the pseudogene TRBV3-2) with TRBJ2-5, with 7 bases lining up with TRBD1. The ends lost 7 bases at V and 1 base at J; junction bases unmatched: 6. The CDR3 totals 14 residues. The germline gives CDR1 LGHDT, CDR2 YNNKEL (reference sequence). The CDR3: CASTQTGLQETQYF. The CDR3 DNA reads as TGTGCCAGCACCCAGACAGGGCTCCAAGAGACCCAGTACTTC.

This chain connects TRBV5-1 to TRBJ1-4; 7 bases map to TRBD1. This CDR3 region has 15 residues. V lost 1 base, J lost 0 bases, and 0 bases stayed unmatched. CDR1 and CDR2 from the germline V gene are SGHRS and YFSETQ. The chain's CDR3 is CASSLQGATNEKLFF. CDR3 bases: TGCGCCAGCAGCTTGCAGGGGGCAACTAATGAAAAACTGTTTTTT.

J is TRBJ1-2 and V is TRBV29-1; 7 bases align to TRBD1. The CDR3 sequence is 17 residues long. The ends lost 6 bases at V and 2 bases at J; junction bases unmatched: 18. CDR1 is SQVTM, CDR2 ANQGSEA, per germline. The DNA for the CDR3 is TGCAGCGTAGATCAAGCCCCGACAGGGCGGTACAACTATGGCTACACCTTC. Residues: CSVDQAPTGRYNYGYTF.

The chain couples TRBV15 to TRBJ1-4; D may be TRBD1 (6 bases). The CDR3 runs to 18 residues. From germline, CDR1 is LNHNV and CDR2 YYDKDF (reference sequence). V was trimmed by 0 bases and J by 4 bases, leaving 18 bases between them. CDR3 sequence (DNA): TGTGCCACCAGCAGAGATTTGTTCGGGGGGCGCATTAATGAAAAACTGTTTTTT. Amino acids: CATSRDLFGGRINEKLFF.

The rearrangement links TRBV3-1 (or the pseudogene TRBV3-2) to TRBJ1-5, with 11 positions matching TRBD1. The CDR3 runs 15 residues. With 4 bases clipped from V and 6 bases from J, the junction kept 5 bases outside the gene matches. Germline CDR1 is LGHDT and CDR2 is YNNKEL (reference sequence). The CDR3 region has the DNA TGTGCCAGCAGCCGCGGACAGGGGGCCTTTCAGCCCCAGCATTTT. It is translated as CASSRGQGAFQPQHF.

The table lists this clone with a few counts. The chain combines TRBV5-4 with TRBJ2-1; 8 bases line up with TRBD2. V dropped 4 bases and J dropped 4; count of bases not matched to a gene: 22. CDR1 SGHNT and CDR2 YYREEE come from the germline V gene (reference sequence). The CDR3 length is 20 residues. The CDR3 region is CASSPPRRGTREGVYNEQFF. DNA for the CDR3: TGTGCCAGCAGCCCCCCAAGGCGGGGCACTCGGGAGGGTGTTTACAATGAGCAGTTCTTC.

The chain has TRBV28 and TRBJ1-2, with TRBD1 matching 8 bases. CDR3 length: 15 residues. V was clipped by 5 bases and J by 7 bases; unmatched bases: 12. The germline V gene has CDR1 MDHEN and CDR2 SYDVKM. CDR3 bases: TGTGCCAGCAGTAGGAGTCCAGGGGGCGCAGGTGGCTACACCTTC. Amino acids: CASSRSPGGAGGYTF.

The V gene is TRBV13, the J gene TRBJ1-1; no reliable D call. V lost 2 bases to trimming and J lost 1 base, with 5 bases between them. CDR1 and CDR2 from the germline V gene are PRHDT and FYEKMQ (reference sequence). CDR3 length: 13 residues. For the CDR3, the DNA is TGTGCCAGCAGCTTATACAGGAACACTGAAGCTTTCTTT. Translation gives CASSLYRNTEAFF. The complete variable domain, with remaining parts taken from reference TRBV13 and TRBJ1-1, reads AAGVIQSPRHLIKEKRETATLKCYPIPRHDTVYWYQQGPGQDPQFLISFYEKMQSDKGSIPDRFSAQQFSDYHSELNMSSLELGDSALYFCASSLYRNTEAFFGQGTRLTVV.

The chain employs TRBV28 and TRBJ2-5; no clear D. The CDR3 runs 13 residues. V shed 5 bases and J shed 2 bases, with 9 bases lying between them. The germline V gene has CDR1 MDHEN and CDR2 SYDVKM. The CDR3 DNA follows: TGTGCCAGCAGTGGAGTATATCAAGAGACCCAGTACTTC. Its translation is CASSGVYQETQYF.

The chain links TRBV3-1 (or the pseudogene TRBV3-2) to TRBJ2-7; 8 bases agree with TRBD2. The CDR3 contains 15 residues. CDR1 is LGHDT and CDR2 is YNNKEL in the germline V gene (reference sequence). CDR3 DNA: TGTGCCAGCAGCCCTACCGGGAGGGCCTCCTCCGAGCAGTACGTC. It encodes CASSPTGRASSEQYV.

The chain links TRBV5-1 to TRBJ2-1; TRBD2 agrees at 10 bases. Per germline, CDR1 SGHRS and CDR2 YFSETQ. This CDR3 contains 16 residues. Trimming took 1 base from V and 6 from J; bases not matched to a gene: 7. The CDR3 loop is CASSLHRLAGVNEQFF. The CDR3 DNA reads TGCGCCAGCAGCTTGCATCGGCTAGCGGGAGTCAATGAGCAGTTCTTC.

The chain employs TRBV4-1 and TRBJ1-2; 7 bases align to TRBD1. J was trimmed by 2 bases and V by 2 bases; bases with no gene match: 8. Germline CDR1 and CDR2: MGHRA and YSYEKL. The CDR3 is 16 amino acids. CDR3 nucleotide sequence: TGCGCCAGCAGCCAATTAGACAGGGATACAAACTATGGCTACACCTTC. Its protein product is CASSQLDRDTNYGYTF.

V and J are TRBV5-8 and TRBJ2-1, with D possibly TRBD2 on 6 matching bases. V shed 2 bases and J shed 0 bases, with 12 bases lying between them. The germline V gene has CDR1 SGHTS and CDR2 YDEGEE. The CDR3 totals 16 residues. Here the CDR3 DNA reads TGTGCCAGCAGCTTAGAGCTAGCGAGCTCCTACAATGAGCAGTTCTTC. Protein sequence: CASSLELASSYNEQFF.

Points on this clone: Other DNA sequences within the sample encode an identical CDR3. The chain has TRBV28 and TRBJ2-7; D is unclear. Trimming pared 10 bases from V and 4 bases from J, leaving 11 bases between. Germline assignment: CDR1 MDHEN and CDR2 SYDVKM. The CDR3 runs 11 residues. This CDR3 reads CATTHWYEQYF. Written as DNA, the CDR3 is TGTGCCACCACACATTGGTACGAGCAGTACTTC.